The rows below give T cell receptor beta chains drawn from one sample of a study of blood T cells in healthy people across ages. In TCRdb, the 5' RACE reads were re-called with MiXCR into one record per CDR3 protein. The sample holds about 640,000 distinct CDR3 sequences, roughly 50% seen once. The sequencing input was blood. All receptors come from a man in his 60s in good health. Both conserved end residues are part of each CDR3. The order of the fields is J gene, D gene, clone size, V gene, CDR3 protein, CDR3 DNA. The D gene is left open where the match is weak. The listing skips clone size in some rows; elsewhere it reads once, few, many or a size class.

J gene: TRBJ2-6
D gene: .
clone size: .
V gene: TRBV11-1
CDR3 protein: CASSLMGARWGRASGANVLTF
CDR3 DNA: TGTGCCAGCAGCTTAATGGGCGCCAGGTGGGGCAGGGCTTCTGGGGCCAACGTCCTGACTTTC

J gene: TRBJ2-1
D gene: TRBD1
clone size: .
V gene: TRBV5-1
CDR3 protein: CASSLMRGRDNEQFF
CDR3 DNA: TGCGCCAGCAGCTTGATGAGGGGGCGGGACAATGAGCAGTTCTTC

J gene: TRBJ2-5
D gene: TRBD2
clone size: .
V gene: TRBV20-1
CDR3 protein: CSASRTSGDLWQETLYF
CDR3 DNA: TGCAGTGCTAGTAGGACTAGCGGGGACCTGTGGCAAGAGACCCTGTACTTC

J gene: TRBJ2-2
D gene: .
clone size: few
V gene: TRBV11-2
CDR3 protein: CASSLVQDRTGELFF
CDR3 DNA: TGTGCCAGCAGCTTAGTCCAGGACCGCACCGGGGAGCTGTTTTTT

J gene: TRBJ2-3
D gene: TRBD2
clone size: .
V gene: TRBV15
CDR3 protein: CATSRDFSGRVDRYAYF
CDR3 DNA: TGTGCCACCAGCAGAGATTTTAGCGGGAGGGTCGATAGATACGCGTATTTT

J gene: TRBJ1-4
D gene: .
clone size: .
V gene: TRBV2
CDR3 protein: CARTRRATNEKLFF
CDR3 DNA: TGTGCCAGGACCCGCCGGGCAACTAATGAAAAACTGTTTTTT

J gene: TRBJ1-1
D gene: TRBD1
clone size: .
V gene: TRBV6-5
CDR3 protein: CASSPTGGTEAFF
CDR3 DNA: TGTGCCAGCAGTCCCACAGGGGGAACTGAAGCTTTCTTT

J gene: TRBJ2-2
D gene: TRBD2
clone size: .
V gene: TRBV20-1
CDR3 protein: CSARDPLTSGGAGELFF
CDR3 DNA: TGCAGTGCTAGAGATCCCTTGACTAGCGGGGGGGCCGGGGAGCTGTTTTTT

J gene: TRBJ2-1
D gene: TRBD2
clone size: .
V gene: TRBV29-1
CDR3 protein: CSVETSGGVNEQFF
CDR3 DNA: TGCAGCGTTGAAACGAGCGGGGGAGTCAATGAGCAGTTCTTC

J gene: TRBJ2-1
D gene: .
clone size: .
V gene: TRBV5-1
CDR3 protein: CASSLGGTTLYNEQFF
CDR3 DNA: TGCGCCAGCAGCTTGGGGGGAACCACCCTCTACAATGAGCAGTTCTTC

J gene: TRBJ2-5
D gene: .
clone size: .
V gene: TRBV5-1
CDR3 protein: CASSYPQGLQETQYF
CDR3 DNA: TGCGCCAGCAGCTACCCACAGGGCCTCCAAGAGACCCAGTACTTC

J gene: TRBJ2-5
D gene: .
clone size: few
V gene: TRBV7-8
CDR3 protein: CASSLAGARSETQYF
CDR3 DNA: TGTGCCAGCAGCTTAGCTGGGGCCCGCAGCGAGACCCAGTACTTC

J gene: TRBJ1-1
D gene: TRBD1
clone size: few
V gene: TRBV7-9
CDR3 protein: CASSPTSWTGDTEAFF
CDR3 DNA: TGTGCCAGCAGCCCTACCTCTTGGACAGGGGACACTGAAGCTTTCTTT

J gene: TRBJ1-2
D gene: TRBD1
clone size: .
V gene: TRBV5-1
CDR3 protein: CASSLEGQNGYTF
CDR3 DNA: TGCGCCAGCAGCTTGGAGGGACAGAATGGCTACACCTTC

J gene: TRBJ2-7
D gene: TRBD1
clone size: .
V gene: TRBV12-3/TRBV12-4
CDR3 protein: CASGSGQGIGLEQYF
CDR3 DNA: TGTGCCAGCGGTTCCGGACAGGGGATAGGACTCGAGCAGTACTTC

J gene: TRBJ2-7
D gene: .
clone size: .
V gene: TRBV7-8
CDR3 protein: CASSLTGSSYNEQYF
CDR3 DNA: TGTGCCAGCAGCTTAACGGGGAGCTCCTACAATGAGCAGTACTTC

J gene: TRBJ1-6
D gene: TRBD1
clone size: .
V gene: TRBV7-8
CDR3 protein: CASSTTTGSGNSPLHF
CDR3 DNA: TGTGCCAGCAGCACCACGACAGGGAGTGGTAATTCACCCCTCCACTTT

J gene: TRBJ2-3
D gene: TRBD2
clone size: .
V gene: TRBV5-1
CDR3 protein: CASSFQAGSSETQYF
CDR3 DNA: TGCGCCAGCAGCTTCCAAGCGGGGTCATCAGAGACGCAGTATTTT